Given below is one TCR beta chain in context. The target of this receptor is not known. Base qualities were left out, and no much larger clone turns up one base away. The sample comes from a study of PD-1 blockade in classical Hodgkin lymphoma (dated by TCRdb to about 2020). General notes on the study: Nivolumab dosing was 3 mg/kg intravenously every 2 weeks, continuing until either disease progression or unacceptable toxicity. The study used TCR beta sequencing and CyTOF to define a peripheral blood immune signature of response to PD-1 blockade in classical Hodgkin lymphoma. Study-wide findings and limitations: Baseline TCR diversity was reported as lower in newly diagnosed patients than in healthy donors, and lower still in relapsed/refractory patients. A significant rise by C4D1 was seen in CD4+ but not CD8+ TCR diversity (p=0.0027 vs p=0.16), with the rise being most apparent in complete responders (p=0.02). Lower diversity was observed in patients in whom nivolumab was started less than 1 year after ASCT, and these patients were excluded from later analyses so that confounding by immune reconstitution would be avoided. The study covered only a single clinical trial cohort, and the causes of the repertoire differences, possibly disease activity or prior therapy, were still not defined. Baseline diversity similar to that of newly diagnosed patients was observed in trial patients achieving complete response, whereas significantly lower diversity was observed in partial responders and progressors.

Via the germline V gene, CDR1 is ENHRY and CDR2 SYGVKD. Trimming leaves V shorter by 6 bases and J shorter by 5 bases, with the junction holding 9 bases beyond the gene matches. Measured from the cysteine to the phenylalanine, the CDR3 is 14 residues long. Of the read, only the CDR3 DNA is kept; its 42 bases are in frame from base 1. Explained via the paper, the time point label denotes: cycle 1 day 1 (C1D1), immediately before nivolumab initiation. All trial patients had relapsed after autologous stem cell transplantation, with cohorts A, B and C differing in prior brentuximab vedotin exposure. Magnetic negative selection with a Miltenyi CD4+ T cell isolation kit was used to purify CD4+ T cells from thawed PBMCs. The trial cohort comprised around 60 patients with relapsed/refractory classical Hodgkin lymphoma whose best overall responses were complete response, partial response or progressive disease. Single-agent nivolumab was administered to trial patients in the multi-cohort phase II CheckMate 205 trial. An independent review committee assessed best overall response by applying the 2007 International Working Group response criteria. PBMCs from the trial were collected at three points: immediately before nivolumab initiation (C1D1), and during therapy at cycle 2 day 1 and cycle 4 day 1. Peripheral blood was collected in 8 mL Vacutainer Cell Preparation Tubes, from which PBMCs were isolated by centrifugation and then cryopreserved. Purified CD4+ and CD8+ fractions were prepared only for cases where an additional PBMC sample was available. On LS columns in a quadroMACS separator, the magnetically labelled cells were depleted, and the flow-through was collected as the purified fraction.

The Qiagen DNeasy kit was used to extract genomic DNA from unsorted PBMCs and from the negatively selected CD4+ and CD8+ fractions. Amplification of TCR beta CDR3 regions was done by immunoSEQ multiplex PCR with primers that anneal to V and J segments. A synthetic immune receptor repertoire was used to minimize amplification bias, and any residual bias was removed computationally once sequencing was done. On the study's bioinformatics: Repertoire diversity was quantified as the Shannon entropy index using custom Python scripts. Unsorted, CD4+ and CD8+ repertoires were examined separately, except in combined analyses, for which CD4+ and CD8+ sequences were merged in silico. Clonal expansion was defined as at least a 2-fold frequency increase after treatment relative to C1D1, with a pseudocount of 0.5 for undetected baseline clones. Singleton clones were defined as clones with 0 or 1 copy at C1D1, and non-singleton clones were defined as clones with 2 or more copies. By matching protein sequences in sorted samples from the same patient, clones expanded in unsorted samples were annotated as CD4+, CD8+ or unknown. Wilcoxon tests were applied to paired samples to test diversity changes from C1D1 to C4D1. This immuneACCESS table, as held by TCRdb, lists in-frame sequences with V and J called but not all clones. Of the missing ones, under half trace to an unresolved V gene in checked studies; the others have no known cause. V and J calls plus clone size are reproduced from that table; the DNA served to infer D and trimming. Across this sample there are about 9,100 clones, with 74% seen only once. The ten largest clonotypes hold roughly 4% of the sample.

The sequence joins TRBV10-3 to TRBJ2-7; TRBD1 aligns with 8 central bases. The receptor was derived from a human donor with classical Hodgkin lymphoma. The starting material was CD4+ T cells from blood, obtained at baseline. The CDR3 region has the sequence CAIRRGQGENEQYF. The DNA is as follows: TGTGCCATCAGAAGAGGACAGGGTGAGAACGAGCAGTACTTC.